The 28 T cell receptor beta chains in this list originate from one sample, sequenced in a study of beta chain features in type 1 diabetes (dated by TCRdb to the late 2010s). Library creation used the immunoSEQ multiplex PCR assay. The entire amount of isolated RNA was reverse transcribed using the High Capacity cDNA Reverse Transcription Kit, so the sequenced TCRB transcripts were expressed ones. Entries here come from immuneACCESS through TCRdb and include only in-frame sequences with V and J called. Some clones fail to appear in such tables; in the studies checked, an unresolved V gene covers under half of the shortfall, and the cause of the remainder is unknown. This sample is represented by around 310,000 clones; 9.5% to 11% of them were singletons. Of the sample, about 0.015% falls within the top ten clones. Sequenced material: naive CD4+ T cells from blood. Interpreted using the paper, the cell subset or site label stands for: true naive CD4+ T cells. All receptors derive from a young woman in good health.

This clone has just a few counts. The CDR3 ends on some other residue instead of the conserved phenylalanine or tryptophan, so this is likely a read error. It is unclear where the CDR3 begins or ends on the DNA, so no DNA is shown, and the CDR3 is as TCRdb lists it. J is TRBJ1-3 and V is TRBV27; TRBD1 is taken as the D call from the table, unchecked against the DNA. The CDR3 is 14 amino acids long, termini counted. In germline, CDR1 is MNHEY, CDR2 SMNVEV (reference sequence). The CDR3 region is CASSTPVGPQMVPV.

V and J are TRBV4-3 and TRBJ2-5; perhaps TRBD2 as D (5 bases). From germline, CDR1 is LGHNA and CDR2 YSLEER. Trimming took off 0 bases at V and 4 bases at J, with 18 bases between the two ends. This CDR3 is built from 17 residues. The CDR3 bases are TGCGCCAGCAGCCAAGATCCAAGCCTCGGGGTTGGAGAGACCCAGTACTTC. This sequence encodes CASSQDPSLGVGETQYF.

V usage is TRBV15 and J usage is TRBJ2-7; perhaps TRBD2 as D (5 bases). This CDR3 is built from 13 residues. Trimming took 0 bases from V and 6 from J, leaving 9 bases between them. Per the germline V gene, CDR1 is LNHNV and CDR2 is YYDKDF (reference sequence). CDR3 in amino acids: CATSRDPEGEQYF. The CDR3 DNA reads as TGTGCCACCAGCAGAGATCCTGAGGGCGAGCAGTACTTC.

The genes are TRBV19 and TRBJ2-7; 7 nucleotides match TRBD1. Germline loops: CDR1 LNHDA, CDR2 SQIVND (reference sequence). With V trimmed by 3 bases and J by 4 bases, 9 bases remained unmatched. This CDR3 is built from 15 residues. The chain's CDR3 is CASSIRRQGVYEQYF. CDR3 in DNA: TGTGCCAGTAGTATCCGAAGACAGGGAGTATACGAGCAGTACTTC.

The rearrangement links TRBV7-2 to TRBJ2-1; TRBD2 matches 10 bases. Per germline, CDR1 SGHTA and CDR2 FQGNSA. With V trimmed by 3 bases and J by 10 bases, 15 bases remained unmatched. CDR3 length: 17 residues. Here the CDR3 reads CASSFLIGLAGVREQFF. CDR3 coding DNA: TGTGCCAGCAGCTTTTTGATTGGTCTAGCGGGAGTACGGGAGCAGTTCTTC.

The chain joins TRBV28 to TRBJ2-1; 10 positions match TRBD2. With 4 bases clipped from V and 2 bases from J, the junction kept 11 bases outside the gene matches. Germline-derived CDR1 and CDR2 are MDHEN and SYDVKM. This CDR3 has 18 amino acids. The CDR3 sequence: CASSYPPLAGATYNEQFF. CDR3 bases: TGTGCCAGCAGTTACCCCCCCCTAGCGGGAGCCACCTACAATGAGCAGTTCTTC.

As to this clone: This CDR3 is also generated by other DNA sequences in the sample. The rearrangement uses TRBV18 and TRBJ2-1; 9 nucleotides align to TRBD2. Germline CDR1 KGHSH, CDR2 LQKENI. This CDR3 comprises 15 residues. V lost 3 bases to trimming and J lost 5 bases; unmatched junction nucleotides: 5. This CDR3 reads CASSPGLAGNNEQFF. The CDR3 DNA sequence: TGTGCCAGCTCACCGGGGCTAGCGGGAAACAATGAGCAGTTCTTC.

This clone was seen more than once but under ten times. V gene TRBV19 combines with J gene TRBJ2-1; D call uncertain. The germline V gene has CDR1 LNHDA and CDR2 SQIVND (reference sequence). This CDR3 contains 13 residues. V was clipped by 1 base and J by 4 bases, with 5 bases between them. CDR3 DNA sequence: TGTGCCAGTAGTATAGGGCAGTACAATGAGCAGTTCTTC. Residues: CASSIGQYNEQFF. Full variable domain (remainder filled in from reference TRBV19 and TRBJ2-1): DGGITQSPKYLFRKEGQNVTLSCEQNLNHDAMYWYRQDPGQGLRLIYYSQIVNDFQKGDIAEGYSVSREKKESFPLTVTSAQKNPTAFYLCASSIGQYNEQFFGPGTRLTVL.

This sequence joins TRBV4-3 and TRBJ2-1; 12 bases match TRBD1. Germline V gene sequence: CDR1 LGHNA, CDR2 YSLEER. The length of the CDR3 is 17 residues. V shed 0 bases and J 6 bases; nucleotides not matched to a gene: 6. The CDR3 region has the DNA TGCGCCAGCAGCCAAGATCGGGGACAGGGGGCGGGCAATGAGCAGTTCTTC. The encoded protein is CASSQDRGQGAGNEQFF.

The CDR3 DNA is TGCGCCAGCAGCTTGGCCAGACAGATAGGCACAGATACGCAGTATTTT. Encoded protein: CASSLARQIGTDTQYF. The chain couples TRBV5-1 to TRBJ2-3; weak D call: TRBD1 (5 bases). This CDR3 spans 16 amino acids. Germline-derived CDR1 and CDR2 are SGHRS and YFSETQ. Deletions cut 0 bases from V and 1 base from J, with 12 bases between.

V and J are TRBV19 and TRBJ2-1, with 12 nucleotides matching TRBD2. V trimming: 6 bases; J trimming: 8 bases; junction bases outside the gene matches: 20. Germline CDR1 is LNHDA and CDR2 is SQIVND (reference sequence). The CDR3 length is 19 residues. CDR3 coding DNA: TGTGCCAGTAGCTCCCTGAGGGGGACTAGCGGGTCAGGCGGGGATGAGCAGTTCTTC. It specifies CASSSLRGTSGSGGDEQFF.

This clone appeared a few times. J is TRBJ1-2 and V is TRBV28, with 8 bases identical to TRBD1. Germline CDR1 and CDR2: MDHEN and SYDVKM. This CDR3 is built from 12 residues. Trimming removed 8 bases from V and 8 bases from J; junction bases left unmatched: 7. The CDR3 DNA is TGTGCCAGCTTAGGACAGGGTGAAGGCTACACCTTC. Amino acid sequence: CASLGQGEGYTF.

This rearrangement joins TRBV7-6 to TRBJ2-1, with TRBD2 matching over 7 bases. After removal of 5 bases from V and 4 bases from J, the junction contained 8 bases not matched to a gene. The CDR3 is 15 residues long. CDR1 and CDR2 from the germline V gene are SGHVS and FNYEAQ. The CDR3 bases are TGTGCCAGCAGCCTCCAGGGACTACCATACAATGAGCAGTTCTTC. Its protein product is CASSLQGLPYNEQFF.

This clone has just a few counts. This sequence joins TRBV2 and TRBJ1-5; D ambiguous. Germline CDR1 SNHLY, CDR2 FYNNEI. With 2 bases removed from V and 2 bases from J, the gap between germline ends came to 10 bases. The CDR3 contains 15 residues. CDR3 in DNA: TGTGCCAGCAGTGAATTCGGCGGAGGCAATCAGCCCCAGCATTTT. Its protein product is CASSEFGGGNQPQHF.

The rearrangement uses TRBV7-2 and TRBJ2-5; D possibly corresponds to TRBD2 (6 bases). V lost 4 bases and J 5 bases, leaving 11 bases between the germline ends. CDR3 length: 13 residues. Germline lookup yields CDR1 SGHTA and CDR2 FQGNSA. Here the CDR3 reads CASSSRGRETQYF. CDR3 DNA: TGTGCCAGCAGCTCGCGGGGCAGGGAGACCCAGTACTTC.

This chain joins TRBV7-3 and TRBJ2-1; D gene uncertain. The CDR3 spans 13 residues. The germline V and J ends were trimmed by 2 bases and 6 bases, with 8 bases remaining between them. Germline V gives CDR1 SGHTA, CDR2 FQGTGA. CDR3: CASSLGGFNEQFF. The CDR3 region has the DNA TGTGCCAGCAGCTTAGGCGGCTTCAATGAGCAGTTCTTC.

There are a few counts of this clone. The genes are TRBV5-1 and TRBJ2-1, with TRBD2 matching 13 bases. Germline assignment: CDR1 SGHRS and CDR2 YFSETQ. The CDR3 runs 15 residues. The ends lost 3 bases at V and 8 bases at J; junction bases unmatched: 5. CDR3 sequence: CASSSGLAGAYEQFF. DNA of the CDR3: TGCGCCAGCAGCTCCGGACTAGCGGGAGCTTATGAGCAGTTCTTC.

The genes are TRBV29-1 and TRBJ2-7; 8 nucleotides match TRBD2. This CDR3 is 14 amino acids long. V lost 6 bases to trimming and J lost 1 base; unmatched junction nucleotides: 8. The V gene's germline CDR1 is SQVTM and CDR2 ANQGSEA. The CDR3 spells CSVQRLASSYEQYF. CDR3 nucleotides: TGCAGCGTCCAAAGACTAGCGTCTTCCTACGAGCAGTACTTC.

The rearrangement uses TRBV9 and TRBJ2-5; possibly TRBD1 for D (6 bases). CDR3 length equals 15 residues. CDR1 is SGDLS and CDR2 is YYNGEE in the germline V gene. The germline V and J ends were trimmed by 4 bases and 5 bases, with 18 bases remaining between them. For the CDR3, the DNA is TGTGCCAGCAGCCAAGATCAGGGGCTCGGGGAGACCCAGTACTTC. Protein product: CASSQDQGLGETQYF.

The J gene is TRBJ2-7, the V gene TRBV30, with D uncertain. Germline assignment: CDR1 GTSNPN and CDR2 SVGIG (reference sequence). This CDR3 contains 11 residues. The V gene lost 0 bases and the J gene lost 7 bases, with 7 bases spanning the gap. CDR3 in DNA: TGTGCCTGGAGTGTACAAATTGAGCAGTACTTC. This translates into CAWSVQIEQYF.

The chain couples TRBV7-8 to TRBJ2-5, with TRBD1 identical over 8 bases. The trim removed 1 base at V and 2 bases at J, leaving 6 bases unmatched. The CDR3 has 16 amino acids. CDR1 and CDR2 (germline): SGHVS, FQNEAQ. CDR3 sequence (DNA): TGTGCCAGCAGCTTAGGGACAGGGCCACCTCAAGAGACCCAGTACTTC. Amino acid sequence: CASSLGTGPPQETQYF.

The J gene is TRBJ1-5, the V gene TRBV15; no firm D call. Trimming pared 0 bases from V and 2 bases from J, leaving 8 bases between. The CDR3 is 15 residues long. Germline V gene sequence: CDR1 LNHNV, CDR2 YYDKDF (reference sequence). CDR3 amino acids: CATSRDPGGNQPQHF. The CDR3, as DNA: TGTGCCACCAGCAGAGATCCGGGTGGCAATCAGCCCCAGCATTTT.

This clone showed up just a few times. V gene TRBV9 combines with J gene TRBJ2-3; D is unclear. The CDR3 length is 15 residues. The germline gives CDR1 SGDLS, CDR2 YYNGEE. V shed 0 bases and J shed 2 bases, with 10 bases lying between them. The CDR3 reads CASSVARKHTDTQYF. Written as DNA, the CDR3 is TGTGCCAGCAGCGTAGCGCGGAAACACACAGATACGCAGTATTTT.

The J gene is TRBJ1-2, the V gene TRBV25-1; D unclear. Trimming removed 2 bases from V and 4 bases from J, with 11 bases in between. The CDR3 is 14 residues long. CDR1 and CDR2 from the germline V gene are MGHDK and SYGVNS. DNA for the CDR3: TGTGCCAGCAGTGAACAGGCTGAAGCCTATGGCTACACCTTC. Translated, it gives CASSEQAEAYGYTF.

The chain has TRBV5-6 and TRBJ2-1; weak D call: TRBD1 (6 bases). This CDR3 region has 13 residues. The germline V gene encodes CDR1 SGHDT and CDR2 YYEEEE. The ends were cut back, 7 bases at V and 4 bases at J, with 12 bases in the middle. CDR3 residues: CASEGVLYNEQFF. CDR3 nucleotides: TGTGCCAGCGAGGGGGTCCTATACAATGAGCAGTTCTTC.

The J gene is TRBJ2-7, the V gene TRBV6-5; D possibly corresponds to TRBD2 (5 bases). CDR3 size: 15 residues. Germline lookup yields CDR1 MNHEY and CDR2 SVGAGI. V lost 0 bases to trimming and J lost 2 bases, with 11 bases between them. The DNA for the CDR3 is TGTGCCAGCAGTTACTCGAGCGGCAGCGCCTACGAGCAGTACTTC. As protein: CASSYSSGSAYEQYF.

This clone came up many times. V usage is TRBV23-1 and J usage is TRBJ2-3, with 9 bases aligning to TRBD1. TRBV23-1 falls under the ORF class, with uncertain function. CDR3 size: 16 residues. Unmatched junction bases numbered 5, after V lost 3 bases and J lost 1 base. The CDR3 sequence: CASSHFRDRGTDTQYF. The CDR3 DNA follows: TGCGCCAGCAGTCACTTCCGGGACAGGGGCACAGATACGCAGTATTTT.

The rearrangement uses TRBV15 and TRBJ2-6; tentative D call: TRBD2 (5 bases). Germline V lookup: CDR1 LNHNV, CDR2 YYDKDF (reference sequence). The CDR3 is 18 residues long. V lost 0 bases and J lost 0, with 12 bases in between. CDR3 in amino acids: CATSRDKRGRSGANVLTF. The DNA of the CDR3 is TGTGCCACCAGCAGAGATAAGAGAGGGCGCTCTGGGGCCAACGTCCTGACTTTC.